This TCR beta chain was recovered during a study of blood T cell repertoires in COVID-19. This CDR3 contains 14 residues. Germline loops: CDR1 MGHRA, CDR2 YSYEKL. Deletions cut 4 bases from V and 3 bases from J, with 12 bases between. Clones were sequenced by immunoSEQ multiplex PCR, and TCRdb holds only the in-frame ones, with some missing. The data show roughly 200,000 clones, roughly 80% seen once. The sequencing input was peripheral blood. The chain is built from TRBV4-1 and TRBJ1-2; D call uncertain. This sequence originates from a man between 45 and 60 years old who had recovered from COVID-19. The CDR3 coding sequence is TGCGCCAGCAGCCCCCATGGGCAGGACTATGGCTACACCTTC. It codes for CASSPHGQDYGYTF.